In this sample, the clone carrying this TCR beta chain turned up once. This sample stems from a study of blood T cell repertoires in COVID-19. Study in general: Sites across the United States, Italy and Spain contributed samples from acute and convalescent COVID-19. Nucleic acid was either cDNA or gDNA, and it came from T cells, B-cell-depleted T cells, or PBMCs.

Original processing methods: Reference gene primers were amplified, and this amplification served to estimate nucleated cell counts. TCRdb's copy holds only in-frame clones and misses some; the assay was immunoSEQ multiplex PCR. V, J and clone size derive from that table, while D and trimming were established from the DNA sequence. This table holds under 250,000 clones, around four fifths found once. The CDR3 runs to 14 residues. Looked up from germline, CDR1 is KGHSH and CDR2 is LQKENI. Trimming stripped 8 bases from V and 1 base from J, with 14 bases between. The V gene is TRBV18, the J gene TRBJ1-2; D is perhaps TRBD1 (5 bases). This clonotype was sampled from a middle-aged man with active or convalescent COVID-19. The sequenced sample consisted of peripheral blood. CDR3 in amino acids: CASTSRTFNYGYTF. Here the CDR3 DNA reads TGTGCCAGCACCTCCCGGACATTTAACTATGGCTACACCTTC.